The rows below give T cell receptor beta chains drawn from one sample of a study of cytomegalovirus exposure and HLA in healthy donors. Assay: immunoSEQ multiplex PCR; the TCRdb copy retains only in-frame clones and omits some. The sample lists about 200,000 clones, around 80% occurring once. The sample was PBMCs. Receptors originate from a woman in her thirties or forties in good health and CMV-seronegative. The CDR3 runs from the conserved cysteine through the conserved F or W. The order of the fields is J gene, clone size, D gene, V gene, CDR3 DNA, CDR3 protein. The D gene is left open where the match is weak. For some rows the clone size is stated as once, few or many, or as a class when expanded; others skip it.

J gene: TRBJ2-2
clone size: NA
D gene: NA
V gene: TRBV7-9
CDR3 DNA: TGTGCCAGCAGCTCCCCCCGCGGGGAGCTGTTTTTT
CDR3 protein: CASSSPRGELFF

J gene: TRBJ2-7
clone size: NA
D gene: TRBD2
V gene: TRBV14
CDR3 DNA: TGTGCCAGCAGCCCCCCGGGGGGGTACGAGCAGTACTTC
CDR3 protein: CASSPPGGYEQYF

J gene: TRBJ2-3
clone size: once
D gene: TRBD2
V gene: TRBV5-6
CDR3 DNA: TGTGCCAGCAGCTTACGACTAGCGGGAGCGGCGACAGATACGCAGTATTTT
CDR3 protein: CASSLRLAGAATDTQYF

J gene: TRBJ1-4
clone size: NA
D gene: NA
V gene: TRBV4-3
CDR3 DNA: TGCGCCAGCAGCCCCCGGGACACCGAAAAACTGTTTTTT
CDR3 protein: CASSPRDTEKLFF

J gene: TRBJ1-2
clone size: NA
D gene: TRBD1
V gene: TRBV11-2
CDR3 DNA: TGTGCCAGCAGCTTAGCAGGACAGGGATTTAACTATGGCTACACCTTC
CDR3 protein: CASSLAGQGFNYGYTF

J gene: TRBJ1-4
clone size: once
D gene: TRBD1
V gene: TRBV28
CDR3 DNA: TGTGCCAGCAGTTTCCTCGACAGGGGTTTTAATGAAAAACTGTTTTTT
CDR3 protein: CASSFLDRGFNEKLFF

J gene: TRBJ2-2
clone size: NA
D gene: TRBD2
V gene: TRBV10-3
CDR3 DNA: TGTGCCATCAGGCTAGCGGCCAACACCGGGGAGCTGTTTTTT
CDR3 protein: CAIRLAANTGELFF

J gene: TRBJ1-1
clone size: once
D gene: NA
V gene: TRBV6-5
CDR3 DNA: TGTGCCGCCTGGACAGCTTCAGGCACTGAAGCTTTCTTT
CDR3 protein: CAAWTASGTEAFF

J gene: TRBJ2-3
clone size: NA
D gene: TRBD2
V gene: TRBV4-3
CDR3 DNA: TGCGCCAGCAGCCAGTCTGTCCCGGGACTAGCGGGAGGGAACACAGATACGCAGTATTTT
CDR3 protein: CASSQSVPGLAGGNTDTQYF

J gene: TRBJ2-7
clone size: NA
D gene: TRBD1
V gene: TRBV11-3
CDR3 DNA: TGTGCCAGCAGCTCGGAGCGGGACAGGGTCTCCTACGAGCAGTACTTC
CDR3 protein: CASSSERDRVSYEQYF

J gene: TRBJ2-2
clone size: NA
D gene: TRBD1
V gene: TRBV5-1
CDR3 DNA: TGCGCCAGCTCCCGCACAGGGGCGACCGGGGAGCTGTTTTTT
CDR3 protein: CASSRTGATGELFF

J gene: TRBJ1-1
clone size: NA
D gene: TRBD1
V gene: TRBV6-5
CDR3 DNA: TGTGCCAGCAGTTATGAAGCAGTGTGGCAGGGGGGCATAGCTTTCTTT
CDR3 protein: CASSYEAVWQGGIAFF

J gene: TRBJ2-5
clone size: NA
D gene: TRBD2
V gene: TRBV9
CDR3 DNA: TGTGCCAACGGGAGGGCCGGGGAGACCCAGTACTTC
CDR3 protein: CANGRAGETQYF

J gene: TRBJ2-5
clone size: NA
D gene: TRBD1
V gene: TRBV16
CDR3 DNA: TGTGCCAGCAGCCAATCGGGACAGGGGGCCGAGACCCAGTACTTC
CDR3 protein: CASSQSGQGAETQYF

J gene: TRBJ2-1
clone size: NA
D gene: NA
V gene: TRBV21-1
CDR3 DNA: TGTGCCAGCAGCAAAAGAACCCGGGTTTACAATGAGCAGTTCTTC
CDR3 protein: CASSKRTRVYNEQFF

J gene: TRBJ1-1
clone size: NA
D gene: NA
V gene: TRBV30
CDR3 DNA: TGTGCCTGGGGGGGACTTCGTGAAGCTTTCTTT
CDR3 protein: CAWGGLREAFF

J gene: TRBJ1-2
clone size: NA
D gene: TRBD1
V gene: TRBV6-1
CDR3 DNA: TGTGCCAGCATTAACCGGGGACAGGGGAACTATGGCTACACCTTC
CDR3 protein: CASINRGQGNYGYTF

J gene: TRBJ1-1
clone size: NA
D gene: TRBD1
V gene: TRBV5-1
CDR3 DNA: TGCGCCAGCAGCTCCCACTTAGGACAGGGGGCGACTGAAGCTTTCTTT
CDR3 protein: CASSSHLGQGATEAFF

J gene: TRBJ2-1
clone size: NA
D gene: TRBD2
V gene: TRBV4-2
CDR3 DNA: TGTGCCAGCAGCCAGGAACTAGCGGGAGGGACCTACAATGAGCAGTTCTTC
CDR3 protein: CASSQELAGGTYNEQFF